This T cell receptor (beta chain) was obtained from a study of blood T cell repertoires in COVID-19. Study at large: The United States, Italy and Spain supplied acute and convalescent COVID-19 samples.

This CDR3 has 15 amino acids. The germline CDR1 and CDR2 sequences are SGHRS and YFSETQ. V was cut by 0 bases and J by 0 bases, with 9 bases left in between. Clones were sequenced by immunoSEQ multiplex PCR, and TCRdb holds only the in-frame ones, with some missing. The repertoire consists of 60,000 to 70,000 clones, with approximately 84% occurring once and the leading ten covering 8.8%. Sequences were obtained from peripheral blood. The chain couples TRBV5-1 to TRBJ1-2; no reliable D call. The receptor was isolated from a middle-aged man with active COVID-19. The CDR3 DNA follows: TGCGCCAGCAGCTTGGGCGGTGCAGCTAACTATGGCTACACCTTC. Its translation is CASSLGGAANYGYTF.